The sequence of this TCR beta chain was determined in a study of CD8+ T cells in alopecia areata. Reverse transcribed after extraction, RNA yielded cDNA as the sequencing template. The data were produced by immunoSEQ multiplex PCR, yet TCRdb's version contains in-frame clones alone and is incomplete. The top ten clones hold about 17% of a sample with 130,000 or so clones, approximately 49% of them seen once. Peripheral blood and lesional scalp punch biopsies came from alopecia areata patients. Trimming pared 1 base from V and 11 bases from J, leaving 11 bases between. Germline V gene data show CDR1 as MNHNS and CDR2 as SASEGT. The CDR3 length is 12 residues.

This receptor was identified in a human donor with alopecia areata. The gene calls are TRBV6-1 and TRBJ1-1; D unresolved. The sample here was CD8+ T cells sorted from blood, taken at week 0. CDR3 sequence reads: CASSEVPPWAFF. CDR3 DNA sequence: TGTGCCAGCAGTGAAGTCCCACCTTGGGCTTTCTTT.